This paragraph covers one T cell receptor beta chain sequence. The data belong to a study of T cell responses to AZD1222 COVID-19 vaccine. Profiling relied on immunoSEQ multiplex PCR, and the TCRdb table lists in-frame clones only, not all of them. Among about 120,000 clones listed, less than 95% were seen once. Sequenced material: peripheral blood, taken on day 0 of MenACWY control vaccination. The TCR sequence derives from an adult in good health.

The CDR3 region has the DNA TGTGCCAGCAGATCGACAGGCAAACCCACAGATACGCAGTATTTT. As protein: CASRSTGKPTDTQYF. The chain is built from TRBV7-8 and TRBJ2-3; D possibly corresponds to TRBD1 (6 bases). Trimming left V 6 bases short and J 2 bases short, with 15 bases between. This CDR3 is built from 15 residues. CDR1 is SGHVS and CDR2 is FQNEAQ in the germline V gene.